This TCR beta chain was profiled in a study of T cell clones after liver transplantation. Study in general: Samples came from ITN030ST, which attempted immunosuppression withdrawal within 2 years of liver transplantation. Graft-donor-reactive sequences were compared with third-party-reactive TCRbeta sequences from pre-transplant mixed lymphocyte reactions. Three of eight recipients were HCV-positive; others had non-autoimmune, non-viral indications.

This CDR3 is built from 15 residues. Trimming stripped 3 bases from V and 7 bases from J, with 16 bases between. Germline V gives CDR1 ENHRY, CDR2 SYGVKD. Data came from immunoSEQ multiplex PCR; TCRdb stores just in-frame clones and leaves some out. The repertoire holds about 58,000 clones, with approximately 70% as singletons. Sequenced material: CD4+ T cells from blood, taken at the approximately 16-month timepoint. The source is a human patient who received a liver transplant. Some T cells may be transferred from the graft donor. The V gene is TRBV10-3, the J gene TRBJ2-1, with D possibly being TRBD2 (5 bases). CDR3 bases: TGTGCCATCAGTGACCCCACGGAGGTAGGGAATGAGCAGTTCTTC. It encodes CAISDPTEVGNEQFF.